This T cell receptor (beta chain) appears in the sequencing data of a study of blood T cell repertoires in COVID-19. Study-wide context: T cells, B-cell-depleted T cells, or PBMCs provided the cDNA or gDNA that served as material.

Original analysis: Amplification of reference gene primers provided the estimated nucleated cell counts. The table came from immunoSEQ multiplex PCR; TCRdb's copy has only in-frame clones and leaves some out. V and J calls and clone size are as listed in that table; D and trimming were resolved from the DNA. The table lists about 100,000 clones, roughly 79% of them singletons. This CDR3 has 17 residues. V lost 3 bases and J 0 bases, leaving 13 bases between the germline ends. Looked up from germline, CDR1 is SGDLS and CDR2 is YYNGEE. The sample consisted of peripheral blood. The rearrangement uses TRBV9 and TRBJ2-6, with D possibly being TRBD1 (5 bases). The source is a woman in her 70s with acute or convalescent COVID-19. The CDR3 protein is CASSEQVVGSGANVLTF. In DNA, the CDR3 is TGTGCCAGCAGCGAACAGGTCGTGGGCTCTGGGGCCAACGTCCTGACTTTC.